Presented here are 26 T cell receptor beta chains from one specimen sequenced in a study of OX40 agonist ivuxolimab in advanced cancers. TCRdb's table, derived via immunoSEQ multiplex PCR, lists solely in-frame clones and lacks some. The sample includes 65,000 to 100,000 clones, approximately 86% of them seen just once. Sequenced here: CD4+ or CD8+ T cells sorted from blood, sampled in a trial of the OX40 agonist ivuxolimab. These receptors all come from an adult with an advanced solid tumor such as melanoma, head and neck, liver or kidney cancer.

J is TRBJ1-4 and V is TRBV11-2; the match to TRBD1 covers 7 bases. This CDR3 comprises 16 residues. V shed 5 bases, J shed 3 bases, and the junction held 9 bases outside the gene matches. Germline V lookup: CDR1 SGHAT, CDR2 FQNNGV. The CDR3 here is CASSRYSGQPNEKLFF. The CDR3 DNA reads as TGTGCCAGCAGCCGATACTCGGGACAGCCTAATGAAAAACTGTTTTTT. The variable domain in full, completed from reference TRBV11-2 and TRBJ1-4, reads EAGVAQSPRYKIIEKRQSVAFWCNPISGHATLYWYQQILGQGPKLLIQFQNNGVVDDSQLPKDRFSAERLKGVDSTLKIQPAKLEDSAVYLCASSRYSGQPNEKLFFGSGTQLSVL.

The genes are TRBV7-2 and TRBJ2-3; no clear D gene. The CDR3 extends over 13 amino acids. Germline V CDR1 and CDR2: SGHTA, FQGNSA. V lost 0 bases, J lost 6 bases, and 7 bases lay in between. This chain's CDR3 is CASSLAPSDTQYF. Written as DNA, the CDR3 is TGTGCCAGCAGCTTAGCCCCATCGGATACGCAGTATTTT.

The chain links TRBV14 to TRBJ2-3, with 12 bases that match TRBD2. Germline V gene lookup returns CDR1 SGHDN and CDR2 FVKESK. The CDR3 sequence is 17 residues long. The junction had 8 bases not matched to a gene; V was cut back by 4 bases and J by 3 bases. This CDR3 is CASSPPSGRAGTDTQYF. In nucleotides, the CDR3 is TGTGCCAGCAGCCCCCCTAGCGGGAGGGCCGGTACAGATACGCAGTATTTT.

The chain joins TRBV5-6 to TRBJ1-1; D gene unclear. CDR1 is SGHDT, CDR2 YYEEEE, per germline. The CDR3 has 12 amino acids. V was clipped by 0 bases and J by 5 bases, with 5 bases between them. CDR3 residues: CASSLVETEAFF. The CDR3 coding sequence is TGTGCCAGCAGCTTGGTAGAAACTGAAGCTTTCTTT.

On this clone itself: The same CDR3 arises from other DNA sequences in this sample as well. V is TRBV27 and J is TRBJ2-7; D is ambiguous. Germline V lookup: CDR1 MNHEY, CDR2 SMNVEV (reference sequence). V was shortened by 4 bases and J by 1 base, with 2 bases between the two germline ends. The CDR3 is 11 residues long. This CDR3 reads CASSSSYEQYF. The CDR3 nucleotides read TGTGCCAGCAGTTCATCCTACGAGCAGTACTTC.

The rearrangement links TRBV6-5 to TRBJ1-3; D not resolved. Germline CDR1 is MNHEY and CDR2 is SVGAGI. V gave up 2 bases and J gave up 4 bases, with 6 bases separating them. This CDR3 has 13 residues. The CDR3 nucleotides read TGTGCCAGCAGTTACCGCAGAGGAAACACCATATATTTT. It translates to CASSYRRGNTIYF.

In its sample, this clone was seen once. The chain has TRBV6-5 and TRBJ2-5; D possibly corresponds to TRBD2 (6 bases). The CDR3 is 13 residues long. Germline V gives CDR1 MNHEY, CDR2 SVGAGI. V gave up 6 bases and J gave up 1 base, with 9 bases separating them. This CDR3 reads CASRGTFQETQYF. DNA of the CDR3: TGTGCCAGCAGGGGGACTTTCCAAGAGACCCAGTACTTC.

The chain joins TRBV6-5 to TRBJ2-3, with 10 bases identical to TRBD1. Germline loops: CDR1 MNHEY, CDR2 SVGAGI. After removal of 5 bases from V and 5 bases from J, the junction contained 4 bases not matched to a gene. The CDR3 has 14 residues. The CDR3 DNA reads TGTGCCAGCAGTCTGGACAGGGGGTTAGATACGCAGTATTTT. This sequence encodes CASSLDRGLDTQYF.

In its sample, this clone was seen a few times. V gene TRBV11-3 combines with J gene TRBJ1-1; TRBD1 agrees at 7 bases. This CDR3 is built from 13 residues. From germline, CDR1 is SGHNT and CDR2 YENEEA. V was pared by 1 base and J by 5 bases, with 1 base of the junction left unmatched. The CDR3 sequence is CASSLVQGTEAFF. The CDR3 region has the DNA TGTGCCAGCAGCTTAGTACAGGGGACTGAAGCTTTCTTT.

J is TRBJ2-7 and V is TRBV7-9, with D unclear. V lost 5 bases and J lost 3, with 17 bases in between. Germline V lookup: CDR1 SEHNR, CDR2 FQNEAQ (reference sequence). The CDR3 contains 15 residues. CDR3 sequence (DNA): TGTGCCAGCAGCCCATTGATGGCGGAACGCTACGAGCAGTACTTC. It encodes CASSPLMAERYEQYF.

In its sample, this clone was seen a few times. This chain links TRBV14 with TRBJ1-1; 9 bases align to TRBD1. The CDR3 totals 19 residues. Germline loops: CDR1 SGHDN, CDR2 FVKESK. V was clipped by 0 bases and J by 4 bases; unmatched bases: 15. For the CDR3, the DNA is TGTGCCAGCAGCCAAGAAGGCGGGACAGGGTCTGTTGAAGCCACTGAAGCTTTCTTT. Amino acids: CASSQEGGTGSVEATEAFF. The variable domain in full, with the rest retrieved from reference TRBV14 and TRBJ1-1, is EAGVTQFPSHSVIEKGQTVTLRCDPISGHDNLYWYRRVMGKEIKFLLHFVKESKQDESGMPNNRFLAERTGGTYSTLKVQPAELEDSGVYFCASSQEGGTGSVEATEAFFGQGTRLTVV.

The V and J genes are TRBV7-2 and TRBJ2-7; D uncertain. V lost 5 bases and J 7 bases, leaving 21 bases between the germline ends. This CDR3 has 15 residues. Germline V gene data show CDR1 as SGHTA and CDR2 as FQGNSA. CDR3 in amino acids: CASSKGGSSRREQYF. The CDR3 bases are TGTGCCAGCAGCAAGGGTGGCTCCTCCCGTCGAGAGCAGTACTTC.

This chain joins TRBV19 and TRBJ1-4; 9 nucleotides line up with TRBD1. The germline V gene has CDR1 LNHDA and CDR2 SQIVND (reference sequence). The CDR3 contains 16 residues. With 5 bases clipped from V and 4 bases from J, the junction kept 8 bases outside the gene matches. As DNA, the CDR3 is TGTGCCAGTAGTCTCTTGGAGGACAGGGGTAATGAAAAACTGTTTTTT. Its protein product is CASSLLEDRGNEKLFF. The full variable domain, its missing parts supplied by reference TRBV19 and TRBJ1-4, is DGGITQSPKYLFRKEGQNVTLSCEQNLNHDAMYWYRQDPGQGLRLIYYSQIVNDFQKGDIAEGYSVSREKKESFPLTVTSAQKNPTAFYLCASSLLEDRGNEKLFFGSGTQLSVL.

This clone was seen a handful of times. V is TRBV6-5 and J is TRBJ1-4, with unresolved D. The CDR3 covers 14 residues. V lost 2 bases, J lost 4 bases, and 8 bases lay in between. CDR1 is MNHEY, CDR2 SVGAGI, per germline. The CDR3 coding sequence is TGTGCCAGCAGTTACGGGCAGTTTAATGAAAAACTGTTTTTT. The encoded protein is CASSYGQFNEKLFF.

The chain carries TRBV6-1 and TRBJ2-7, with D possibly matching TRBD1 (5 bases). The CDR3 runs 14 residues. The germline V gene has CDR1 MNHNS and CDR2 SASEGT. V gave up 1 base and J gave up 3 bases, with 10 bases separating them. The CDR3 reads CASSEVGVGYEQYF. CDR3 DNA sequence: TGTGCCAGCAGTGAAGTAGGGGTGGGCTACGAGCAGTACTTC.

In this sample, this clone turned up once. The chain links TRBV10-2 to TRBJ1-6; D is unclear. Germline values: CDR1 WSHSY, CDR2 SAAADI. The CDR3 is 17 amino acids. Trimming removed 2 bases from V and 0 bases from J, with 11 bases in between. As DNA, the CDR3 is TGCGCCAGCAGTGAGGGCGTACAGAGCTCCTATAATTCACCCCTCCACTTT. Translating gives CASSEGVQSSYNSPLHF.

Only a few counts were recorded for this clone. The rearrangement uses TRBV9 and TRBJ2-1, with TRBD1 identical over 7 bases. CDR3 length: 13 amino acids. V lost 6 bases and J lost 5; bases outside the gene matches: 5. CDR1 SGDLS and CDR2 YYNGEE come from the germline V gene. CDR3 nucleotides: TGTGCCAGCAATCGGGACAGAAACAATGAGCAGTTCTTC. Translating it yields CASNRDRNNEQFF.

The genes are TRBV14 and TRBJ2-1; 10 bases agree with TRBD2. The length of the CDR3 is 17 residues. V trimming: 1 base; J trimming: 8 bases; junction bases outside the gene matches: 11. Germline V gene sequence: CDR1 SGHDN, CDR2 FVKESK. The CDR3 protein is CASSQGRKLAGFYEQFF. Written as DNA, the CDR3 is TGTGCCAGCAGCCAAGGGAGGAAACTAGCGGGATTCTATGAGCAGTTCTTC.

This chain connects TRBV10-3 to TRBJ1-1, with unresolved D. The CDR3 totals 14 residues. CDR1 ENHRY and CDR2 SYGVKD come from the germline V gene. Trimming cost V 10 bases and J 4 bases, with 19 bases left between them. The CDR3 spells CATTLGVRSTEAFF. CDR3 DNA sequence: TGTGCCACCACACTTGGGGTTAGAAGCACTGAAGCTTTCTTT.

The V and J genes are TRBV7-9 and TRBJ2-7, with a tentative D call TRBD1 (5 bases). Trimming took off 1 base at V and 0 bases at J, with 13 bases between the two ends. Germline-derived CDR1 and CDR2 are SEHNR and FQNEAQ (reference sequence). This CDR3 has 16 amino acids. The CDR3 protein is CASSLDLTVDSYEQYF. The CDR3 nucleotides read TGTGCCAGCAGCTTAGATTTGACAGTCGACTCCTACGAGCAGTACTTC.

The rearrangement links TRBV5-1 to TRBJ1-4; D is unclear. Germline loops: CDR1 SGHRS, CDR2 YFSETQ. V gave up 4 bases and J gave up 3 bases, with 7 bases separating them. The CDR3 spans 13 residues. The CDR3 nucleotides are TGCGCCAGCAGCCTAAATCCTAATGAAAAACTGTTTTTT. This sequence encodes CASSLNPNEKLFF.

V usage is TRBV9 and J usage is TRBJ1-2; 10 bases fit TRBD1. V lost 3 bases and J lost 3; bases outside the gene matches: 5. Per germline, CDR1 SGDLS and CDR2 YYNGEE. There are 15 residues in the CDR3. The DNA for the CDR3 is TGTGCCAGCAGCGGGGGGGGACAGGGGTACTATGGCTACACCTTC. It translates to CASSGGGQGYYGYTF. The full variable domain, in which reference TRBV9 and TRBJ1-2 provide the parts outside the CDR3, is DSGVTQTPKHLITATGQRVTLRCSPRSGDLSVYWYQQSLDQGLQFLIQYYNGEERAKGNILERFSAQQFPDLHSELNLSSLELGDSALYFCASSGGGQGYYGYTFGSGTRLTVV.

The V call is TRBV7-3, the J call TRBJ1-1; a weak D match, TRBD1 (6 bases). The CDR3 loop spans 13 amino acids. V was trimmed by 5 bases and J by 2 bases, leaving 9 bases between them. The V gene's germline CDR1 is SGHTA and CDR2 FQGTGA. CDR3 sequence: CASSQTGNTEAFF. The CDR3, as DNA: TGTGCCAGCAGCCAGACAGGTAACACTGAAGCTTTCTTT.

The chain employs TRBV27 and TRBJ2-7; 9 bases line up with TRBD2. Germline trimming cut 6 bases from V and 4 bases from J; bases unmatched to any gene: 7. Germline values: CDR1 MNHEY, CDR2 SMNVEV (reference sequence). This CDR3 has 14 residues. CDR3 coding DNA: TGTGCCAGCAGCATAGCGGGAGACGGGTACGAGCAGTACTTC. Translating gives CASSIAGDGYEQYF.

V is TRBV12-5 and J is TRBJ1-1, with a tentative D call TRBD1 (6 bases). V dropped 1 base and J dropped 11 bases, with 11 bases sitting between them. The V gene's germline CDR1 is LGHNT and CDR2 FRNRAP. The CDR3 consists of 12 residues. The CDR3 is CASGLGQGKAFF. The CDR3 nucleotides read TGTGCTAGTGGTTTGGGGCAGGGGAAGGCTTTCTTT. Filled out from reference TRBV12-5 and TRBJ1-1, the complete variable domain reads DARVTQTPRHKVTEMGQEVTMRCQPILGHNTVFWYRQTMMQGLELLAYFRNRAPLDDSGMPKDRFSAEMPDATLATLKIQPSEPRDSAVYFCASGLGQGKAFFGQGTRLTVV.

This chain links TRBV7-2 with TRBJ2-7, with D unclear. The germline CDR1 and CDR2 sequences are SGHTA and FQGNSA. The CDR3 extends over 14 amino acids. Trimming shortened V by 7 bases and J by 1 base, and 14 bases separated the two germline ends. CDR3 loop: CASTQRPGSYEQYF. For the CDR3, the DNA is TGTGCCAGCACCCAAAGACCCGGGTCCTACGAGCAGTACTTC.